These T cell receptor beta chains were read from a single sample in a study of blood T cell repertoires in COVID-19. The method was immunoSEQ multiplex PCR; TCRdb's version includes in-frame clones alone and lacks a portion of them. The table shows roughly 260,000 clones, with about 89% occurring only once. The sample comprised peripheral blood. These receptors came from a woman between 45 and 65 years old with acute or convalescent COVID-19. The CDR3 runs from the conserved cysteine through the conserved F or W. The D gene is left open where the match is weak. Clone size is not always given. Where it is, it says once, few, many or a class for expanded clones.

TRBJ2-1 once TRBD2 TRBV5-1 CASSLGLAGGLNNEQFF TGCGCCAGCAGCTTGGGACTAGCGGGAGGGCTGAATAATGAGCAGTTCTTC
TRBJ2-5 - - TRBV2 CASSPLTGQLETQYF TGTGCCAGCAGCCCGCTAACAGGGCAGCTAGAGACCCAGTACTTC
TRBJ2-4 - - TRBV6-6 CASSYFIRDIQYF TGTGCCAGCAGTTACTTCATCAGGGACATTCAGTACTTC
TRBJ2-3 - - TRBV7-8 CASSRQGRDTQYF TGTGCCAGCAGCCGGCAGGGTAGGGATACGCAGTATTTT
TRBJ1-4 - - TRBV27 CASSFSPVQDEKLFF TGTGCCAGCAGTTTTAGCCCCGTACAAGACGAAAAACTGTTTTTT
TRBJ2-1 once TRBD1 TRBV5-4 CASSLSMGTESSYNEQFF TGTGCCAGCAGCTTGTCGATGGGGACAGAAAGCTCCTACAATGAGCAGTTCTTC
TRBJ2-1 - TRBD2 TRBV5-1 CASSSTSGSYNEQFF TGCGCCAGCAGCTCGACTAGCGGGAGTTACAATGAGCAGTTCTTC
TRBJ1-4 - - TRBV6-1 CASSGPGRTSTNEKLFF TGTGCCAGCAGTGGCCCCGGGAGGACTTCAACTAATGAAAAACTGTTTTTT
TRBJ2-7 few - TRBV20-1 CSASITGYPYEQYF TGCAGTGCTAGTATTACAGGGTACCCCTACGAGCAGTACTTC
TRBJ2-1 - - TRBV9 CASSASNQYGYNEQFF TGTGCCAGCAGCGCATCAAACCAGTATGGCTACAATGAGCAGTTCTTC
TRBJ2-1 - - TRBV12-2 CASRPDSGGVSYNEQFF TGTGCAAGTCGCCCAGATAGCGGGGGAGTGTCCTACAATGAGCAGTTCTTC
TRBJ2-7 few - TRBV18 CASSPYRSYEQYF TGTGCCAGCTCACCTTATCGCTCCTACGAGCAGTACTTC
TRBJ1-1 - TRBD1 TRBV4-1 CASSQDGTVAFF TGCGCCAGCAGCCAAGATGGGACAGTGGCTTTCTTT
TRBJ2-7 - - TRBV19 CASSPGLSSYEQYF TGTGCCAGTAGCCCGGGACTGAGCTCCTACGAGCAGTACTTC
TRBJ2-5 - TRBD2 TRBV28 CASRWASGRAEQETQYF TGTGCCAGCAGGTGGGCTAGCGGGAGGGCCGAGCAAGAGACCCAGTACTTC